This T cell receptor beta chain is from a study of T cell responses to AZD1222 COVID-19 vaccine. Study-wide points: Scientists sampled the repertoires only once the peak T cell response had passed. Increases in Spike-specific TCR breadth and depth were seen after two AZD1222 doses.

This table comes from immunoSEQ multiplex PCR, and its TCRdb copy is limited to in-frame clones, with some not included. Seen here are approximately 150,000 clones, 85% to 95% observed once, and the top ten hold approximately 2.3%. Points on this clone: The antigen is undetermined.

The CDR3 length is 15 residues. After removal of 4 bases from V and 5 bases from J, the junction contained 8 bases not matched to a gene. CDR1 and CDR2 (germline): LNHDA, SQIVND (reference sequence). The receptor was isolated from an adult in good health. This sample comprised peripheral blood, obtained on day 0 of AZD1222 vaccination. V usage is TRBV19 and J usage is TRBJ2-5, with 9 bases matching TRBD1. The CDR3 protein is CASSTTGGAGETQYF. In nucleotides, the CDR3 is TGTGCCAGTAGTACCACAGGGGGCGCCGGGGAGACCCAGTACTTC. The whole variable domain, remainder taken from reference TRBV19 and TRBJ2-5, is DGGITQSPKYLFRKEGQNVTLSCEQNLNHDAMYWYRQDPGQGLRLIYYSQIVNDFQKGDIAEGYSVSREKKESFPLTVTSAQKNPTAFYLCASSTTGGAGETQYFGPGTRLLVL.